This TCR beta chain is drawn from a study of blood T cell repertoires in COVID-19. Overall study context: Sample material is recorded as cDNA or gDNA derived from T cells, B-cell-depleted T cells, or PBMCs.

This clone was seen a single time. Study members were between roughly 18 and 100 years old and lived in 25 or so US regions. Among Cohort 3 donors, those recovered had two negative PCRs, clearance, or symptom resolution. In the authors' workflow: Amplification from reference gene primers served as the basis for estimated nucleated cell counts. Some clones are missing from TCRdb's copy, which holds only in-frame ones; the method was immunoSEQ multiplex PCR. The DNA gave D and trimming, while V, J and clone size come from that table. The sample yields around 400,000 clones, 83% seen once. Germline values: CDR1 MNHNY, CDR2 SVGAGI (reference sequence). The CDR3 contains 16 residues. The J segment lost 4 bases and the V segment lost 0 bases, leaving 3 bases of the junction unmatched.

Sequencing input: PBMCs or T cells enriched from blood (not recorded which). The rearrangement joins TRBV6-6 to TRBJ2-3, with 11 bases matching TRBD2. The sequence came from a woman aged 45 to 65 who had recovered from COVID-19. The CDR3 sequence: CASSYSSGGAPDTQYF. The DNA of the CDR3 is TGTGCCAGCAGTTACTCTAGCGGGGGGGCCCCAGATACGCAGTATTTT.